Listed below are T cell receptor beta chains from one sample, sequenced in a study of CD8 T cells in Susac syndrome. TCRdb recomputed calls from the immunoSEQ multiplex PCR reads with MiXCR, one row per CDR3 protein. The sample records under 95,000 distinct CDR3 sequences, over 90% being singletons. Sequencing input: CD4+ T cells from PBMCs. These TCRs come from a human donor with Susac syndrome. Both conserved end residues are part of each CDR3. Fields, in order: J gene, V gene, CDR3 protein.

J: TRBJ2-1
V: TRBV5-1
CDR3: CASRYDVGTGVNEQFF

J: TRBJ1-5
V: TRBV2
CDR3: CASMATPDQPQHF

J: TRBJ2-6
V: TRBV19
CDR3: CASTWGSGANVLTF

J: TRBJ1-1
V: TRBV27
CDR3: CASRRGKSNTEAFF

J: TRBJ2-5
V: TRBV3-1
CDR3: CASSQGTQYF

J: TRBJ1-1
V: TRBV3-1
CDR3: CASSWDTMNTEAFF

J: TRBJ1-5
V: TRBV6-6
CDR3: CASNRDGSNQPQHF

J: TRBJ1-2
V: TRBV9
CDR3: CASSVGVGGTYGYTF

J: TRBJ2-5
V: TRBV23-1
CDR3: CASSQTRRDRQRTQYF

J: TRBJ1-2
V: TRBV9
CDR3: CASSVDREPRYGYTF

J: TRBJ2-2
V: TRBV29-1
CDR3: CSAGSGVGTGELFF

J: TRBJ2-3
V: TRBV12-3/TRBV12-4
CDR3: CASSPGLSTDTQYF

J: TRBJ2-3
V: TRBV5-1
CDR3: CASSPGSSGGRTDTQYF

J: TRBJ1-5
V: TRBV5-1
CDR3: CASSFGTGDQPQHF

J: TRBJ1-1
V: TRBV29-1
CDR3: CSGGVREAFF

J: TRBJ2-1
V: TRBV25-1
CDR3: CASSWVAAGEQFF

J: TRBJ1-6
V: TRBV21-1
CDR3: CASSKPWSATPNSPLHF

J: TRBJ2-7
V: TRBV6-2/TRBV6-3
CDR3: CASSYSDNYEQYF

J: TRBJ2-7
V: TRBV3-2
CDR3: CASPVEQYF

J: TRBJ2-5
V: TRBV29-1
CDR3: CSVALSYQETQYF

J: TRBJ2-7
V: TRBV20-1
CDR3: CSACRDFQGSYEQYF

J: TRBJ1-6
V: TRBV12-3/TRBV12-4
CDR3: CASTSDRGPSSPLHF

J: TRBJ2-7
V: TRBV14
CDR3: CASTPRPDTSYEQYF

J: TRBJ1-2
V: TRBV20-1
CDR3: CSASPGGVNYGYTF

J: TRBJ2-2
V: TRBV25-1
CDR3: CASSESDRGRTGELFF

J: TRBJ2-7
V: TRBV19
CDR3: CASRPLFSSSYEQYF

J: TRBJ2-4
V: TRBV20-1
CDR3: CLNYRRIQYF

J: TRBJ2-4
V: TRBV18
CDR3: CASSPQRTGTENIQYF

J: TRBJ2-6
V: TRBV30
CDR3: CAWTRGVPGANVLTF

J: TRBJ1-4
V: TRBV15
CDR3: CATSTEMGSSNEKLFF

J: TRBJ2-5
V: TRBV19
CDR3: CASSIGTSGAETQYF

J: TRBJ1-3
V: TRBV25-1
CDR3: CASSDSQLYHTIYF

J: TRBJ1-2
V: TRBV30
CDR3: CAWSAGHVYTF

J: TRBJ1-1
V: TRBV20-1
CDR3: CSAQTGRNTEAFF

J: TRBJ2-1
V: TRBV3-1
CDR3: CASSHSGGYNEQFF

J: TRBJ2-5
V: TRBV5-1
CDR3: CASSLARVQKETQYF

J: TRBJ1-1
V: TRBV4-1
CDR3: CASSGVGFFMNTEAFF

J: TRBJ2-1
V: TRBV12-3/TRBV12-4
CDR3: CASIPRQQNNEQFF

J: TRBJ1-5
V: TRBV28
CDR3: CASREGTGWQPQHF

J: TRBJ1-4
V: TRBV3-1
CDR3: CATANPNEKLFF

J: TRBJ2-7
V: TRBV7-9
CDR3: CASSLSPYEQYF

J: TRBJ1-2
V: TRBV9
CDR3: CASSDGGQPVYGYTF

J: TRBJ1-1
V: TRBV7-2
CDR3: CASSLAVREAFF

J: TRBJ2-7
V: TRBV6-5
CDR3: CASSFRGTYEQYF

J: TRBJ1-4
V: TRBV5-5
CDR3: CASQRTADEKLFF

J: TRBJ2-5
V: TRBV20-1
CDR3: CSARDIGVETQYF

J: TRBJ2-1
V: TRBV25-1
CDR3: CASSGGLAGTNEQFF

J: TRBJ2-7
V: TRBV30
CDR3: CAWTGMAEQYF

J: TRBJ1-6
V: TRBV3-1
CDR3: CASSQARDNSPLHF

J: TRBJ2-5
V: TRBV5-4
CDR3: CASSTLAGGPPETQYF

J: TRBJ2-1
V: TRBV27
CDR3: CASSLFSGGIYEQFF

J: TRBJ1-1
V: TRBV20-1
CDR3: CSARVPHTDTEAFF

J: TRBJ1-5
V: TRBV7-2
CDR3: CASSLGPGGNQPQHF